One and the same sample provided the 23 T cell receptor beta chains below, sequenced in a study of identical twins (TCRdb year 2016). Library prep was done by 5' RACE. Data came from an Illumina HiSeq 2000. TCRdb handled the public reads itself, with Q25 trimming in fastp and clone calling in MiXCR, and kept productive beta chains. Entries that share a CDR3 protein sequence are merged under the most common genes and DNA. Within this sample are under 300,000 distinct CDR3 sequences, with 11% to 15% of them counted one time only. About 9% of the sample comes from the top ten. Input material: memory (CD45RO+) T cells sorted from blood. The cell subset or site label here, explained by the study, means: CD45RO+ enriched T cells. All receptors come from a woman younger than 35 in good health.

This clonotype occurred many times. The chain uses TRBV7-8 and TRBJ2-1; possible D gene TRBD2, 7 bases. Germline loops: CDR1 SGHVS, CDR2 FQNEAQ. V was cut by 5 bases and J by 5 bases, with 19 bases left in between. The CDR3 sequence is 16 residues long. CDR3 region: CASSPPRGGTNNEQFF. The DNA of the CDR3 is TGTGCCAGCAGCCCCCCAAGGGGGGGAACTAACAATGAGCAGTTCTTC.

This clonotype appeared many times. The chain couples TRBV20-1 to TRBJ2-1; TRBD2 is a possible D gene (6 bases). Germline V gives CDR1 DFQATT, CDR2 SNEGSKA (reference sequence). The CDR3 consists of 14 residues. V shed 4 bases and J shed 0 bases, with 10 bases lying between them. This CDR3 reads CSAMGRGSYNEQFF. CDR3 bases: TGCAGTGCTATGGGGCGGGGCTCCTACAATGAGCAGTTCTTC.

The gene calls are TRBV20-1 and TRBJ2-3; TRBD2 agrees at 9 bases. The J segment lost 6 bases and the V segment lost 0 bases, leaving 7 bases of the junction unmatched. Germline V gives CDR1 DFQATT, CDR2 SNEGSKA (reference sequence). The CDR3 spans 15 residues. Written as DNA, the CDR3 is TGCAGTGCTAGAGATTTCCCGCGGGGGGGTGATACGCAGTATTTT. Translated, it gives CSARDFPRGGDTQYF.

This clonotype turned up a few times. The chain uses TRBV12-3 or TRBV12-4 and TRBJ2-7; D gene ambiguous. V lost 6 bases, J lost 4 bases, and 16 bases lay in between. This CDR3 is 14 amino acids long. DNA of the CDR3: TGTGCCAGCAGCCCGTACGCGAAATCGTACGAGCAGTACTTC. Its protein product is CASSPYAKSYEQYF.

This clonotype showed up just a few times. The chain couples TRBV6-5 to TRBJ2-7; 7 nucleotides align to TRBD1. This CDR3 has 15 amino acids. Germline V gives CDR1 MNHEY, CDR2 SVGAGI. V shed 4 bases, J shed 2 bases, and the junction held 8 bases outside the gene matches. CDR3 protein: CASSSGPGQTYEQYF. In nucleotides, the CDR3 is TGTGCCAGCAGTTCCGGGCCGGGACAGACCTACGAGCAGTACTTC.

The chain combines TRBV20-1 with TRBJ2-5, with 7 bases aligning to TRBD1. With V trimmed by 2 bases and J by 1 base, 4 bases remained unmatched. Germline CDR1 is DFQATT and CDR2 is SNEGSKA (reference sequence). The CDR3 extends over 14 amino acids. This CDR3 is CSARIGTVQETQYF. CDR3 nucleotide sequence: TGCAGTGCTAGAATTGGGACAGTCCAAGAGACCCAGTACTTC.

This clonotype has more than one count but fewer than ten. This rearrangement joins TRBV20-1 to TRBJ1-2, with 8 bases fitting TRBD1. The V segment lost 4 bases and the J segment 13 bases; nucleotides outside the gene matches: 8. From germline, CDR1 is DFQATT and CDR2 SNEGSKA (reference sequence). The CDR3 has 11 residues. CDR3 in DNA: TGCAGTGCTAAGGACAGGGCCGGGTGCACCTTC. Amino acids: CSAKDRAGCTF.

The chain combines TRBV18 with TRBJ1-1, with D uncertain. The germline V and J ends were trimmed by 0 bases and 3 bases, with 8 bases remaining between them. Per the germline V gene, CDR1 is KGHSH and CDR2 is LQKENI. CDR3 size: 14 residues. This CDR3 is CASSPPTVDTEAFF. The CDR3 DNA is TGTGCCAGCTCACCACCGACGGTGGACACTGAAGCTTTCTTT. Filled out from reference TRBV18 and TRBJ1-1, the complete variable domain reads NAGVMQNPRHLVRRRGQEARLRCSPMKGHSHVYWYRQLPEEGLKFMVYLQKENIIDESGMPKERFSAEFPKEGPSILRIQQVVRGDSAAYFCASSPPTVDTEAFFGQGTRLTVV.

DNA for the CDR3: TGTGCCAGCAGCGTAAAGACTAGCGGGAGGTCTTTGGAGCAGTTCTTC. It encodes CASSVKTSGRSLEQFF. The gene calls are TRBV7-2 and TRBJ2-1, with TRBD2 identical over 13 bases. Losses at the gene ends were 5 bases for V and 10 bases for J; bases not matched to a gene: 11. The CDR3 loop spans 16 amino acids. Germline CDR1 SGHTA, CDR2 FQGNSA.

This clonotype was picked up many times. The V gene is TRBV7-2, the J gene TRBJ2-7, with 11 bases identical to TRBD2. The germline CDR1 and CDR2 sequences are SGHTA and FQGNSA. Germline trimming cut 5 bases from V and 2 bases from J; bases unmatched to any gene: 5. The CDR3 sequence is 15 residues long. This CDR3 reads CASSLRLAGPYEQYF. The CDR3 bases are TGTGCCAGCAGCCTTCGACTAGCGGGGCCCTACGAGCAGTACTTC.

In this sample, this clonotype turned up a few times. The rearrangement joins TRBV10-3 to TRBJ2-2, with D possibly being TRBD1 (5 bases). Per the germline V gene, CDR1 is ENHRY and CDR2 is SYGVKD. V was cut by 5 bases and J by 3 bases, with 13 bases left in between. There are 15 residues in the CDR3. In DNA, the CDR3 is TGTGCCATCAGTCTCCAGGGTGCGGACACCGGGGAGCTGTTTTTT. Translated: CAISLQGADTGELFF.

CDR3 coding DNA: TGTGCCAGCAGCCGCGGCCCCCCGGATACGCAGTATTTT. It codes for CASSRGPPDTQYF. The chain combines TRBV3-1 with TRBJ2-3, with D uncertain. Germline V gene sequence: CDR1 LGHDT, CDR2 YNNKEL (reference sequence). CDR3 size: 13 residues. V dropped 4 bases and J dropped 6 bases, with 11 bases sitting between them.

This clonotype was detected a few times. The chain employs TRBV12-3 or TRBV12-4 and TRBJ1-6; 8 bases fit TRBD1. The length of the CDR3 is 16 residues. V lost 6 bases, J lost 5 bases, and 9 bases stayed unmatched. The CDR3 loop is CASRRGGTGNNSPLHF. As DNA, the CDR3 is TGTGCCAGCAGACGGGGTGGGACAGGCAATAATTCACCCCTCCACTTT.

The chain carries TRBV28 and TRBJ1-3; 7 bases are shared with TRBD1. The CDR3 loop spans 12 amino acids. The germline gives CDR1 MDHEN, CDR2 SYDVKM. The ends lost 1 base at V and 11 bases at J; junction bases unmatched: 2. CDR3: CASSLSDRAIYF. CDR3 DNA sequence: TGTGCCAGCAGTTTATCCGACAGGGCCATATATTTT.

This clonotype has a count of ten or more. The chain links TRBV27 to TRBJ2-7, with 12 positions matching TRBD1. The CDR3 consists of 15 residues. Germline assignment: CDR1 MNHEY and CDR2 SMNVEV (reference sequence). J was trimmed by 7 bases and V by 9 bases; bases with no gene match: 13. CDR3: CASPHWDRGQKEQYF. The CDR3 DNA reads as TGTGCCAGTCCCCACTGGGACAGGGGGCAAAAAGAGCAGTACTTC.

The sample holds a few counts of this clonotype. V is TRBV6-2 or TRBV6-3 and J is TRBJ1-1; D unresolved. Germline V CDR1 and CDR2: MNHEY, SVGEGT. The CDR3 is 13 amino acids. The ends were cut back, 6 bases at V and 3 bases at J, with 11 bases in the middle. In DNA, the CDR3 is TGTGCCAGCAGATACGAACTGGACACTGAAGCTTTCTTT. Residues: CASRYELDTEAFF.

This clonotype was detected ten times or more. The V and J genes are TRBV12-3 or TRBV12-4 and TRBJ1-5, with a tentative D call TRBD1 (5 bases). This CDR3 has 13 amino acids. V was shortened by 6 bases and J by 5 bases, with 11 bases between the two germline ends. The CDR3 sequence: CASSPTEDQPQHF. The CDR3 bases are TGTGCCAGCAGCCCGACAGAAGATCAGCCCCAGCATTTT.

This clonotype was seen at least ten times. The V call is TRBV5-1, the J call TRBJ2-1, with 8 bases matching TRBD1. Unmatched junction bases numbered 9, after V lost 4 bases and J lost 9 bases. This CDR3 comprises 14 residues. Germline assignment: CDR1 SGHRS and CDR2 YFSETQ. Here the CDR3 DNA reads TGCGCCAGCAGCGAGCAGGGGGCAATTGGTGAGCAGTTCTTC. The encoded protein is CASSEQGAIGEQFF.

V and J are TRBV3-1 and TRBJ2-3, with TRBD2 matching over 13 bases. Germline trimming cut 5 bases from V and 6 bases from J; bases unmatched to any gene: 11. Germline-derived CDR1 and CDR2 are LGHDT and YNNKEL (reference sequence). This CDR3 has 17 residues. The CDR3: CASSEAGTSGKGDTQYF. The CDR3 DNA follows: TGTGCCAGCAGCGAAGCCGGGACTAGCGGGAAGGGTGATACGCAGTATTTT.

This clonotype was detected a few times. V usage is TRBV6-2 or TRBV6-3 and J usage is TRBJ2-2; D is unresolved. Germline V CDR1 and CDR2: MNHEY, SVGEGT. The CDR3 consists of 13 residues. V was pared by 1 base and J by 5 bases, with 5 bases between. CDR3: CASSYWGTGELFF. CDR3 in DNA: TGTGCCAGCAGTTACTGGGGAACCGGGGAGCTGTTTTTT.

The sample holds a few counts of this clonotype. This rearrangement joins TRBV11-3 to TRBJ2-2, with TRBD2 identical over 13 bases. Germline CDR1 is SGHNT and CDR2 is YENEEA. The length of the CDR3 is 16 residues. J lost 6 bases, V lost 5 bases, and 6 bases had no gene match. This chain's CDR3 is CASSLGTSGMAGELFF. The CDR3 DNA reads as TGTGCCAGCAGCCTCGGGACTAGCGGGATGGCCGGGGAGCTGTTTTTT.

This clonotype has only a few counts. The CDR3 reads CASSQDRPPGYTF. The CDR3, as DNA: TGCGCCAGCAGCCAAGATCGCCCCCCCGGCTACACCTTC. The V gene is TRBV4-1, the J gene TRBJ1-2; D gene unclear. The CDR3 has 13 residues. Germline V CDR1 and CDR2: MGHRA, YSYEKL. The V end lost 0 bases, the J end lost 8 bases, and 10 bases lay between the germline ends.

This clonotype came up a few times. This chain connects TRBV6-4 to TRBJ2-1; 7 bases are shared with TRBD2. This CDR3 contains 13 residues. J was trimmed by 7 bases and V by 4 bases; bases with no gene match: 4. The germline gives CDR1 MRHNA, CDR2 SNTAGT. In DNA, the CDR3 is TGTGCCAGCAGTGCGGTGGGAGGGAATGAGCAGTTCTTC. Translating it yields CASSAVGGNEQFF.